This T cell receptor beta chain was documented in a study of cytomegalovirus exposure and HLA in healthy donors. Study information: Prior work identified 120 million or so unique TCR beta sequences in 150 million to 200 million T cells. Most genotyped donors, 81% of around 370, had Caucasian-associated genetic ancestry.

The CDR3 is 18 amino acids. Germline V CDR1 and CDR2: LGHNT, FRNRAP. V dropped 5 bases and J dropped 4; count of bases not matched to a gene: 16. The PCR used 60 Vbeta and 13 Jbeta primers. Original handling: A follow-up analysis tallied about 80 million unique TCR beta chains, approximately 10 million shared. Method: immunoSEQ multiplex PCR; TCRdb's copy keeps in-frame clones and lacks some. The V and J calls and clone size come from that table; D and trimming were worked out from the DNA. The sample yields some 130,000 clones, 70% to 80% seen once. General study results and limits: Earlier analysis looked at TCR beta V segments, and most were productive about 90% or about 30% of the time.

A word on this clone: Its antigen is as yet unknown.

The chain employs TRBV12-5 and TRBJ2-3; 9 bases match TRBD2. Material: PBMCs. The sequence was collected from a female donor in good health and CMV-seropositive. CDR3 nucleotides: TGTGCTAGTGGTCCCTCCCATGGTCTTAGCGGGAGACCAGATACGCAGTATTTT. Translation gives CASGPSHGLSGRPDTQYF. Combining the CDR3 with reference TRBV12-5 and TRBJ2-3 gives the whole variable domain DARVTQTPRHKVTEMGQEVTMRCQPILGHNTVFWYRQTMMQGLELLAYFRNRAPLDDSGMPKDRFSAEMPDATLATLKIQPSEPRDSAVYFCASGPSHGLSGRPDTQYFGPGTRLTVL.